This passage covers 5 T cell receptor beta chains from one sample sequenced in a study of shared clonotypes between healthy human individuals. TCRdb's copy holds only in-frame clones and misses some; the assay was immunoSEQ multiplex PCR. The table includes 500,000 to 550,000 clones, 90% to 96% detected once. Sequenced: naive CD4+ T cells sorted from blood. Subset specified: CD45RA+ positively selected. The receptors derive from a woman aged 25 to 39 in good health.

In the case of this clone: A junction end diverges from the germline sequence, so it may reflect a read error. This chain links TRBV5-4 with TRBJ2-7; TRBD1 matches 7 bases. The CDR3 loop spans 15 amino acids. In germline, CDR1 is SGHNT, CDR2 YYREEE (reference sequence). The CDR3 sequence is CASRLDPGGSYEQYF. The CDR3 DNA is TGTGCCAGCAGATTGGACCCAGGGGGCTCCTACGAGCAGTACTTC. Full variable domain (outside the CDR3, taken from reference TRBV5-4 and TRBJ2-7): ETGVTQSPTHLIKTRGQQVTLRCSSQSGHNTVSWYQQALGQGPQFIFQYYREEENGRGNFPPRFSGLQFPNYSSELNVNALELDDSALYLCASRLDPGGSYEQYFGPGTRLTVT.

This clone was seen only once. This chain joins TRBV19 and TRBJ2-7, with D unclear. Per germline, CDR1 LNHDA and CDR2 SQIVND (reference sequence). This CDR3 region has 14 residues. V shed 4 bases and J shed 1 base, with 11 bases lying between them. CDR3 in amino acids: CASSKSSLSYEQYF. The CDR3 DNA is TGTGCCAGTAGTAAGAGCAGTCTATCCTACGAGCAGTACTTC. Supplemented by reference TRBV19 and TRBJ2-7, the full variable domain reads DGGITQSPKYLFRKEGQNVTLSCEQNLNHDAMYWYRQDPGQGLRLIYYSQIVNDFQKGDIAEGYSVSREKKESFPLTVTSAQKNPTAFYLCASSKSSLSYEQYFGPGTRLTVT.

The CDR3 sequence is CSVIRDTEGRFF. The CDR3 region has the DNA TGCAGCGTTATCCGGGACACCGAGGGTAGGTTCTTT. The rearrangement joins TRBV29-1 to TRBJ1-1, with D possibly being TRBD1 (6 bases). Germline CDR1 SQVTM, CDR2 ANQGSEA. The CDR3 is made up of 12 amino acids. V lost 5 bases, J lost 14 bases, and 21 bases lay in between.

Only a few counts were recorded for this clone. The rearrangement uses TRBV6-1 and TRBJ2-7, with TRBD2 identical over 7 bases. From germline, CDR1 is MNHNS and CDR2 SASEGT. The CDR3 is 16 residues long. V dropped 4 bases and J dropped 2; count of bases not matched to a gene: 11. The CDR3 DNA reads TGTGCCAGCAGTGGGAATTGGGAGGGCCCGCCCTACGAGCAGTACTTC. Its protein is CASSGNWEGPPYEQYF.

This chain joins TRBV5-1 and TRBJ2-3; TRBD1 agrees at 7 bases. This CDR3 comprises 15 residues. Germline V gene lookup returns CDR1 SGHRS and CDR2 YFSETQ. Trimming at V came to 1 base and at J to 1 base, leaving 3 bases not matched to a gene. The CDR3 nucleotides are TGCGCCAGCAGCTTGATTGGACAGGGCACAGATACGCAGTATTTT. Its protein is CASSLIGQGTDTQYF.